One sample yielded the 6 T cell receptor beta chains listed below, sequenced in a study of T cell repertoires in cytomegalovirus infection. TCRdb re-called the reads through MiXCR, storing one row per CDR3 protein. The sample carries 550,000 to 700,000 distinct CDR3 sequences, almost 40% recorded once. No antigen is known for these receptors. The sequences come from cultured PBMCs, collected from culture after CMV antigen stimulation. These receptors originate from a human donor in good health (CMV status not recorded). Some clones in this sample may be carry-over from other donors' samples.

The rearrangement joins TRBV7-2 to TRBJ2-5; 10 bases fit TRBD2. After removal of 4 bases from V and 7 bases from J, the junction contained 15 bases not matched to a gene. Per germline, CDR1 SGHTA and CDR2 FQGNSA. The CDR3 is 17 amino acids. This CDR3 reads CASSSLRGSGRLGTQYF. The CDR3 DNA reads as TGTGCCAGCAGCTCCTTACGGGGTAGCGGGAGGCTGGGGACCCAGTACTTC.

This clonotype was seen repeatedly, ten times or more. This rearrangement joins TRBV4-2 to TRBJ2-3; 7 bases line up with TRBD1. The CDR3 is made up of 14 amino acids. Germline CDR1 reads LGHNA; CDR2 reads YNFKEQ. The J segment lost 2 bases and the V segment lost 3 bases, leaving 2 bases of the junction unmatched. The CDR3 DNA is TGTGCCAGCAGCCAGGACAGGTCCACAGATACGCAGTATTTT. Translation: CASSQDRSTDTQYF.

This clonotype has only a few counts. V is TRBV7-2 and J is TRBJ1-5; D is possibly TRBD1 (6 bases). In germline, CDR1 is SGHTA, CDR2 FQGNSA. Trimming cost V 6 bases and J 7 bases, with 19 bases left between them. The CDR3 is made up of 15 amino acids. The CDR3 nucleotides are TGTGCCAGCAGGCCTAGCCGGGGGCAGGGGCAGCCCCAGCATTTT. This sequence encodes CASRPSRGQGQPQHF.

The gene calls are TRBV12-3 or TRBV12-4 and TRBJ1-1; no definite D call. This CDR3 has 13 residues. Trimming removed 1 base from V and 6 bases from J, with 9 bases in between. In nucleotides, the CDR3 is TGTGCCAGCAGTTTAGTGTCCGGGTCTGAAGCTTTCTTT. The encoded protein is CASSLVSGSEAFF.

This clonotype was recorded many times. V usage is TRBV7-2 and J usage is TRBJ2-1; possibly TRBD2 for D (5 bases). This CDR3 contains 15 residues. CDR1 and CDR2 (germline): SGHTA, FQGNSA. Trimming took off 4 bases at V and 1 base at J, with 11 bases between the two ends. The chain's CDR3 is CASSSGLSSYNEQFF. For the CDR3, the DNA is TGTGCCAGCAGCTCCGGACTGTCATCCTACAATGAGCAGTTCTTC. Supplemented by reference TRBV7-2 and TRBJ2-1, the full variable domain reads GAGVSQSPSNKVTEKGKDVELRCDPISGHTALYWYRQSLGQGLEFLIYFQGNSAPDKSGLPSDRFSAERTGGSVSTLTIQRTQQEDSAVYLCASSSGLSSYNEQFFGPGTRLTVL.

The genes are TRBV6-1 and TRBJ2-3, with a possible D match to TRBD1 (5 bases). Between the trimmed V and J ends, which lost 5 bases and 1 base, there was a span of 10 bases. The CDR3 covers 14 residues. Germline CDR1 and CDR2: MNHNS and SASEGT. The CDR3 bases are TGTGCCAGCAGTTACAGGATGGGCACAGATACGCAGTATTTT. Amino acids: CASSYRMGTDTQYF.